This TCR beta chain was sequenced for a study of T cell responses to AZD1222 COVID-19 vaccine. Study observations and caveats: Spike-specific TCR breadth and depth went up after people got two AZD1222 doses. The donors showed a predominance of white British ancestry and of females, with possible underestimation of clonal diversity. In all cases, repertoires were sampled only after the peak T cell response.

As concerns this clone: The antigen remains unidentified.

TCRdb keeps only in-frame clones here, not all; method: immunoSEQ multiplex PCR. The sample lists about 140,000 clones; about 89% were seen once. Germline trimming cut 5 bases from V and 6 bases from J; bases unmatched to any gene: 4. CDR1 and CDR2 (germline): SEHNR, FQNEAQ (reference sequence). This CDR3 spans 13 amino acids. The receptor's source is an adult who received the MenACWY meningococcal vaccine as a control. The V and J genes are TRBV7-9 and TRBJ1-2; TRBD1 matches at 9 bases. This specimen was peripheral blood, taken 28 days after the second dose of the MenACWY control vaccine. As DNA, the CDR3 is TGTGCCAGCAGCCCGGACAGGGGCCATGGCTACACCTTC. This translates into CASSPDRGHGYTF.